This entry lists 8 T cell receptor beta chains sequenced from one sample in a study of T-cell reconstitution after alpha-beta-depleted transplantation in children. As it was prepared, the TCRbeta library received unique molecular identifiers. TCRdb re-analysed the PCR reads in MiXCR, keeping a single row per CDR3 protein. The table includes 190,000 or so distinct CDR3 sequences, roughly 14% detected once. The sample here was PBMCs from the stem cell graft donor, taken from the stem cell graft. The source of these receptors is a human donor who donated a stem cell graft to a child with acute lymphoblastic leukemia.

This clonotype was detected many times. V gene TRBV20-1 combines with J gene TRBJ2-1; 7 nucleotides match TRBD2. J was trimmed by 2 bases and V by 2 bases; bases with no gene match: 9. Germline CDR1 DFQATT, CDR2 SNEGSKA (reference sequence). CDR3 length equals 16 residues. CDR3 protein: CSARIHREGPYNEQFF. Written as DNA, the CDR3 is TGCAGTGCTAGAATCCATAGGGAGGGCCCCTACAATGAGCAGTTCTTC.

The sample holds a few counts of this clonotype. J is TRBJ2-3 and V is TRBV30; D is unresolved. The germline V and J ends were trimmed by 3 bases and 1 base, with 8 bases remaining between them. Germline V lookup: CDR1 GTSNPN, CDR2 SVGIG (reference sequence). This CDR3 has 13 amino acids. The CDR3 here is CAWSFTRTDTQYF. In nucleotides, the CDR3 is TGTGCCTGGAGCTTCACACGCACAGATACGCAGTATTTT.

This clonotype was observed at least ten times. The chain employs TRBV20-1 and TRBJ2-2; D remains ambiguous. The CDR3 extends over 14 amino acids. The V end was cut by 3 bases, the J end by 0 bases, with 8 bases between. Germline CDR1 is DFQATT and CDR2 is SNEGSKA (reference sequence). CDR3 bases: TGCAGTGCTAGCGGAGTAGCGAACACCGGGGAGCTGTTTTTT. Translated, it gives CSASGVANTGELFF.

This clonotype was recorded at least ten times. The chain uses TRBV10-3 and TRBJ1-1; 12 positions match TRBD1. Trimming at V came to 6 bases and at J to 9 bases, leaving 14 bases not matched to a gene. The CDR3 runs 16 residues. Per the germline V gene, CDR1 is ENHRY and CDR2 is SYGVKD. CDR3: CAIRNPGQGASLKAFF. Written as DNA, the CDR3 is TGTGCCATCAGAAATCCGGGACAGGGGGCCTCCCTGAAAGCTTTCTTT.

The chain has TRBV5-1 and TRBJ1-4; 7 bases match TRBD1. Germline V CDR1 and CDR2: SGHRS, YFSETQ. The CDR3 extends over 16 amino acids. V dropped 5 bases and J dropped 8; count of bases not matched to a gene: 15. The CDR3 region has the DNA TGCGCCAGCAGTCTTGATTGGGACAGCGCGTCAGAAAAACTGTTTTTT. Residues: CASSLDWDSASEKLFF.

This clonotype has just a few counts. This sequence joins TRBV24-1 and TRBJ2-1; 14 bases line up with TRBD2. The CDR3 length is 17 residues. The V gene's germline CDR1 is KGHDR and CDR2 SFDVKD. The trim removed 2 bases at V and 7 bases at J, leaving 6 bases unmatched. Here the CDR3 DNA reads TGTGCCACCAGTGATTCGGGGACTAGCGGGAGAGAGAATGAGCAGTTCTTC. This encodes CATSDSGTSGRENEQFF.

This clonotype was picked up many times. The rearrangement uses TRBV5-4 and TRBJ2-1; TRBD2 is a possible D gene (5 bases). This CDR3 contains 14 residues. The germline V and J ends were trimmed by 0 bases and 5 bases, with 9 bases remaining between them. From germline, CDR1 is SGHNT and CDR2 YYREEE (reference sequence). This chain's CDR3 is CASSLDPGNNEQFF. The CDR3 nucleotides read TGTGCCAGCAGCTTGGATCCGGGAAACAATGAGCAGTTCTTC.

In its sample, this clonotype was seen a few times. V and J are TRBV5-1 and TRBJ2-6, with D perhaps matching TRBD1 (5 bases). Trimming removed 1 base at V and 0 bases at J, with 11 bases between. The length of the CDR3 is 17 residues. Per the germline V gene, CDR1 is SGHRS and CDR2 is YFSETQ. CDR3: CASSLLQGNSGANVLTF. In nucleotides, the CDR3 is TGCGCCAGCAGCTTGCTTCAGGGCAACTCTGGGGCCAACGTCCTGACTTTC. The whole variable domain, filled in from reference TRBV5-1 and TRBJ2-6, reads KAGVTQTPRYLIKTRGQQVTLSCSPISGHRSVSWYQQTPGQGLQFLFEYFSETQRNKGNFPGRFSGRQFSNSRSEMNVSTLELGDSALYLCASSLLQGNSGANVLTFGAGSRLTVL.